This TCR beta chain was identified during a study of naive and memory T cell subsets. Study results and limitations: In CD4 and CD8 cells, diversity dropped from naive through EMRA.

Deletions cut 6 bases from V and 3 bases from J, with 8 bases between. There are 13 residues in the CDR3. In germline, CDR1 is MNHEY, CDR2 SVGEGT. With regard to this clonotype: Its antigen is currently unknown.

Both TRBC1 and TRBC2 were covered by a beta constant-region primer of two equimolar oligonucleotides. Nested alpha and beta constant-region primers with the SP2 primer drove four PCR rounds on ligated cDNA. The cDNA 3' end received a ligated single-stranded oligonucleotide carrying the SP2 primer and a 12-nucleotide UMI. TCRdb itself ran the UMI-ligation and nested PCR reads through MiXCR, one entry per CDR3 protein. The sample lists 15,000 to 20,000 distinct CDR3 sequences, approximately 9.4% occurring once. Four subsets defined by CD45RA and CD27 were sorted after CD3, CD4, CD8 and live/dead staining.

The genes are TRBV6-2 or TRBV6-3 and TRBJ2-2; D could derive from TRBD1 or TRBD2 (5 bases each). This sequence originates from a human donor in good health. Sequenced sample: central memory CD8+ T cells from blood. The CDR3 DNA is TGTGCCAGCAGCCGAGGGGACACCGGGGAGCTGTTTTTT. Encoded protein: CASSRGDTGELFF.